A selection of T cell receptor beta chains follows, all from one sample in a study of somatic mutations in cytotoxic T cells in rheumatoid arthritis. Assay used: immunoSEQ multiplex PCR; TCRdb lists only in-frame clones, some missing. Of around 20,000 clones in the sample, 65% to 70% are singletons; the top ten hold about 18%. The specimen was CD8+ T cells sorted from blood. The receptors come from an adult with rheumatoid arthritis. The conserved cysteine and the conserved F or W are not part of the CDR3 here.

length: 11
J: TRBJ1-6
V: TRBV28
CDR3: ASSPYEGSPLH

length: 15
J: TRBJ2-6
V: TRBV11-2
CDR3: ASSTDNPGSGANVLT

length: 14
J: TRBJ2-1
V: TRBV11-2
CDR3: ASSSNKHPSYNEQF

length: 11
J: TRBJ2-7
V: TRBV14
CDR3: ASSQVSSYEQY

length: 13
J: TRBJ2-1
V: TRBV27
CDR3: ASSLKGGHYNEQF

length: 13
J: TRBJ2-5
V: TRBV6-1
CDR3: ASSEALGGMETQY

length: 13
J: TRBJ2-7
V: TRBV5-4
CDR3: ASSRPGQSAYEQY

length: 14
J: TRBJ2-1
V: TRBV7-8
CDR3: ASSSDAAGSYNEQF

length: 14
J: TRBJ2-2
V: TRBV4-2
CDR3: ASSQGVRLNTGELF

length: 11
J: TRBJ1-4
V: TRBV27
CDR3: ASSRGGSEKLF

length: 16
J: TRBJ1-2
V: TRBV5-5
CDR3: ASSPFLLNPRTQDGYT

length: 8
J: TRBJ1-1
V: TRBV29-1
CDR3: SVGATEAF

length: 14
J: TRBJ2-7
V: TRBV11-2
CDR3: ASSRLAGGSSYEQY

length: 13
J: TRBJ1-3
V: TRBV7-8
CDR3: ASSPLESSGNTIY

length: 12
J: TRBJ1-4
V: TRBV7-6
CDR3: ASSLGAGDEKLF

length: 12
J: TRBJ1-2
V: TRBV19
CDR3: ASSSMDSPYGYT

length: 13
J: TRBJ2-5
V: TRBV7-6
CDR3: ASSGLTGPRETQY

length: 9
J: TRBJ2-3
V: TRBV7-2
CDR3: ASSKADTQY

length: 13
J: TRBJ2-1
V: TRBV19
CDR3: ASSIGLAGFNEQF

length: 9
J: TRBJ2-7
V: TRBV5-1
CDR3: ASRGPYEQY

length: 14
J: TRBJ2-1
V: TRBV15
CDR3: ATSSYRDNSYNEQF

length: 11
J: TRBJ1-1
V: TRBV4-2
CDR3: ASSQDGGTEAF

length: 13
J: TRBJ2-2
V: TRBV7-2
CDR3: ATAPGPIYTGELF

length: 10
J: TRBJ2-1
V: TRBV29-1
CDR3: SVRRRGNEQF

length: 11
J: TRBJ1-2
V: TRBV7-6
CDR3: ASSLSGSYGYT

length: 15
J: TRBJ2-1
V: TRBV18
CDR3: ASSPFNRGSSYNEQF

length: 12
J: TRBJ2-5
V: TRBV6-1
CDR3: ASWRGQGRETQY

length: 13
J: TRBJ2-1
V: TRBV4-3
CDR3: ASSQDVTSPNEQF

length: 10
J: TRBJ1-2
V: TRBV28
CDR3: ASTLEQGGYT

length: 12
J: TRBJ1-1
V: TRBV25-1
CDR3: ASSELRVGAEAF

length: 13
J: NA
V: TRBV7-7
CDR3: ASSLAVGYSYEQY

length: 12
J: TRBJ2-2
V: TRBV27
CDR3: ASSLEGAAGELF

length: 12
J: TRBJ1-2
V: TRBV28
CDR3: ASSLAADTLGYT

length: 13
J: TRBJ2-3
V: TRBV30
CDR3: AWSAVGALADTQY